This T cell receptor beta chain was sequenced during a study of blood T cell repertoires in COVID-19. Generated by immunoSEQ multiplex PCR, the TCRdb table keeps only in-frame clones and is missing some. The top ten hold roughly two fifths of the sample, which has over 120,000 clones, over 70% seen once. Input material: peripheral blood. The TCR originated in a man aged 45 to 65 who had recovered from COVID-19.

CDR3: CAWRNRVNYGYTF. As DNA, the CDR3 is TGTGCCTGGAGAAACAGGGTAAACTATGGCTACACCTTC. This sequence joins TRBV30 and TRBJ1-2; D is perhaps TRBD1 (6 bases). The germline V gene encodes CDR1 GTSNPN and CDR2 SVGIG (reference sequence). Trimming stripped 3 bases from V and 2 bases from J, with 10 bases between. The CDR3 length is 13 residues.